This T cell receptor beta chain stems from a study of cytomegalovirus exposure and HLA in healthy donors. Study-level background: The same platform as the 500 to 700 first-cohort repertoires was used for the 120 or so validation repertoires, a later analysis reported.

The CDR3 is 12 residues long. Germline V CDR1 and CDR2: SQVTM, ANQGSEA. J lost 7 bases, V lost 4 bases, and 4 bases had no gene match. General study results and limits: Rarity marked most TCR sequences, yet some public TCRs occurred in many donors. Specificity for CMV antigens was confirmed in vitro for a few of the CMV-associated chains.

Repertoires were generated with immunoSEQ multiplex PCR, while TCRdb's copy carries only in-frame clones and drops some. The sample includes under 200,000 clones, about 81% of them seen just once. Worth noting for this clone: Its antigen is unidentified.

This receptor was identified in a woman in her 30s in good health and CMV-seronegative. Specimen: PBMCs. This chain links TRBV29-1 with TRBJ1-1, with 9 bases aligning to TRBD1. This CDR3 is CSVVQGAGEAFF. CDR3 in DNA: TGCAGCGTTGTACAGGGGGCTGGTGAAGCTTTCTTT.